The 21 T cell receptor beta chains presented below share a single source sample, sequenced in a study of CD8+ T cells in alopecia areata. Extracted from the samples, RNA was reverse transcribed into cDNA to serve as the sequencing template. The assay was immunoSEQ multiplex PCR, and TCRdb's table has in-frame clones only and misses some. The profile covers about 110,000 clones, none occurring a single time. The sequenced material came from lesional skin. Receptors originate from a C3H/HeJ mouse with alopecia areata. The MHC haplotype of the strain is H2-k.

In its sample, this clone was seen a few times. The gene names given are mouse names. The CDR3 is cut off 4 residues early in the read; its end comes from the germline J gene. This sequence joins TRBV13-3 and TRBJ2-3; 11 bases map to TRBD2. Germline CDR1 NNHDY, CDR2 SYVADS. The CDR3 contains 17 residues. Germline trimming cut 1 base from V and 0 bases from J; bases unmatched to any gene: 4. The CDR3 sequence: CASSDSRTGGSAETLYF. The covered CDR3 bases are TGTGCCAGCAGTGATTCCCGGACTGGGGGGAGTGCAGAA.

The table lists this clone with many counts. Mouse gene names and germline throughout. The read halts 4 residues ahead of the CDR3 end, with the missing end drawn from the germline J gene. This chain links TRBV13-3 with TRBJ1-4; tentative D call: TRBD1 (6 bases). The CDR3 extends over 16 amino acids. Trimming removed 0 bases from V and 1 base from J, with 10 bases in between. CDR1 and CDR2 from the germline V gene are NNHDY and SYVADS. The CDR3 is CASSDAGTTSNERLFF. The CDR3 DNA, read in part, is TGTGCCAGCAGTGATGCAGGGACAACTTCCAACGAA. Combining the CDR3 with reference TRBV13-3 and TRBJ1-4 gives the whole variable domain EAAVTQSPRSKVAVTGGKVTLSCHQTNNHDYMYWYRQDTGHGLRLIHYSYVADSTEKGDIPDGYKASRPSQENFSLILELASLSQTAVYFCASSDAGTTSNERLFFGHGTKLSVL.

As concerns this clone: Gene names refer to mouse genes. The read halts 4 residues ahead of the CDR3 end, with the missing end drawn from the germline J gene. V gene TRBV1 combines with J gene TRBJ2-7, with TRBD2 matching over 8 bases. Germline V gene lookup returns CDR1 NSQYPW and CDR2 LRSPGD (reference sequence). The CDR3 covers 16 residues. The covered CDR3 bases are TGCACCTGCAGTGCAGATTGGGCGGGGGGGCTATAT. It is translated as CTCSADWAGGLY. The full CDR3 protein is CTCSADWAGGLYEQYF.

With respect to this clone: Genes and germline come from the mouse. With the read ending 4 residues before the CDR3 end, the germline J gene is used to fill in that end. V and J are TRBV1 and TRBJ2-2, with D maybe TRBD1 (6 bases). The CDR3 is 16 amino acids. V lost 4 bases and J lost 0, with 12 bases in between. Germline V gene data show CDR1 as NSQYPW and CDR2 as LRSPGD (reference sequence). The CDR3 bases that were read are TGCACCTGCAGTGGAGGGACAACAGCAAACACCGGG. It codes for CTCSGGTTANTG. The complete CDR3 protein is CTCSGGTTANTGQLYF.

This clone has just a few counts. Genes here carry mouse names. The read ends 4 residues before the CDR3 terminus; that terminus is restored from the germline J gene. The V call is TRBV13-1, the J call TRBJ1-1, with D possibly matching TRBD1 (5 bases). This CDR3 is built from 14 residues. V lost 0 bases to trimming and J lost 0 bases, with 6 bases between them. Germline V gene sequence: CDR1 NSHNY, CDR2 SYGAGN. CDR3 DNA, as far as it was read: TGTGCCAGCAGTGATGCCAGGGCAAACACA. It codes for CASSDARANT. The whole CDR3 sequence reads CASSDARANTEVFF.

This clone was counted between two and nine times. Genes here carry mouse names. The observed sequence ends 4 residues before the CDR3 terminus, with the missing tail filled in from the germline J gene. This sequence joins TRBV13-2 and TRBJ1-4; tentatively, D is TRBD1 (6 bases). Deletions cut 0 bases from V and 4 bases from J, with 10 bases between. The CDR3 runs 15 residues. CDR1 and CDR2 from the germline V gene are NNHNN and SYGAGS (reference sequence). Incomplete CDR3 DNA: TGTGCCAGCGGTGATGTGGGACACGGCAACGAA. It translates to CASGDVGHGNE. The whole CDR3 protein reads CASGDVGHGNERLFF.

Regarding this clone: Germline and genes here are mouse. The DNA ends 4 residues before the CDR3 does, and the rest of the CDR3 is filled in from the germline J gene. V gene TRBV1 combines with J gene TRBJ1-4, with D possibly matching TRBD1 (6 bases). With 1 base removed from V and 4 bases from J, the gap between germline ends came to 13 bases. Germline V gene data show CDR1 as NSQYPW and CDR2 as LRSPGD (reference sequence). The CDR3 runs 16 residues. The part of the CDR3 DNA that was read is TGCACCTGCAGTGCAGTAGGCGGGACAAACAACGAA. Its translation: CTCSAVGGTNNE. The whole CDR3 protein is CTCSAVGGTNNERLFF.

Concerning this clone: Genes and germline are mouse. The read falls 4 residues short of the CDR3 end, and the missing part is taken from the germline J gene. The chain couples TRBV31 to TRBJ1-4; tentatively, D is TRBD1 (5 bases). CDR1 is GKSSPN, CDR2 SITVG, per germline. The CDR3 is made up of 13 amino acids. Trimming took off 0 bases at V and 5 bases at J, with 7 bases between the two ends. CDR3 residues: CAWSLGQNERLFF. The sequenced part of the CDR3 DNA is TGTGCCTGGAGTCTGGGGCAGAACGAA.

The sample holds a few counts of this clone. At one end, the junction sequence differs from germline, possibly due to a read error. Gene names and germline refer to mouse. The read finishes 4 residues shy of the CDR3 end, and the germline J gene is used to complete it. This chain uses TRBV1 with TRBJ2-1, with 12 bases fitting TRBD2. This CDR3 is built from 13 residues. Germline CDR1 is NSQYPW and CDR2 is LRSPGD (reference sequence). The sequenced CDR3 bases are TGCCCCTGCGGGACTGGGGGGAAGGCT. Amino acid sequence: CPCGTGGKA. The entire CDR3 reads CPCGTGGKAEQFF.

This clone was seen only a few times. Germline and genes: mouse. The CDR3 end falls 4 residues outside the read, so it is completed with the germline J gene. The chain uses TRBV1 and TRBJ2-3; 8 bases are shared with TRBD2. The CDR3 runs to 17 residues. The germline V gene encodes CDR1 NSQYPW and CDR2 LRSPGD (reference sequence). V lost 0 bases, J lost 2 bases, and 7 bases stayed unmatched. The covered CDR3 bases are TGCACCTGCAGTGCAGATGGGCTGGGGGGCGTTGCAGAA. It encodes CTCSADGLGGVAE. The entire CDR3 is CTCSADGLGGVAETLYF.

This clone appeared many times. Here the gene names and germline are mouse. Read sequence stops 4 residues before the CDR3 end, and the germline J gene provides the missing end. The V gene is TRBV13-3, the J gene TRBJ2-3; 8 nucleotides agree with TRBD1. The CDR3 covers 15 residues. V shed 3 bases and J 1 base; nucleotides not matched to a gene: 4. Germline-derived CDR1 and CDR2 are NNHDY and SYVADS. CDR3: CASSAGGSGAETLYF. CDR3 bases read: TGTGCCAGCAGTGCAGGGGGCAGCGGTGCAGAA.

Concerning this clone itself: Gene names denote mouse genes. The read ends 4 residues early relative to the CDR3; the germline J gene fills the gap. V is TRBV13-3 and J is TRBJ2-2; no definite D call. Trimming shortened V by 2 bases and J by 4 bases, and 12 bases separated the two germline ends. CDR3 length: 15 residues. Germline CDR1 and CDR2: NNHDY and SYVADS. CDR3 DNA, as far as it was read: TGTGCCAGCAGTGAACGGCCTTCAGGCACCGGG. The encoded protein is CASSERPSGTG. The full-length CDR3 reads as CASSERPSGTGQLYF.

A remark on this clone: Mouse gene names and germline throughout. From the germline J gene comes the end of the CDR3, since the read stops 4 residues before it. This chain links TRBV1 with TRBJ2-1; 7 nucleotides match TRBD2. The V segment lost 0 bases and the J segment 6 bases; nucleotides outside the gene matches: 8. This CDR3 region has 16 residues. Germline V gene sequence: CDR1 NSQYPW, CDR2 LRSPGD (reference sequence). CDR3 DNA, as far as it was read: TGCACCTGCAGTGCAGATCCGGGGGGGGGAAGTGCT. It encodes CTCSADPGGGSA. The entire CDR3 protein is CTCSADPGGGSAEQFF.

The table lists this clone with many counts. Gene labels here are mouse ones. The read ends 4 residues early relative to the CDR3; the germline J gene fills the gap. The chain is built from TRBV13-3 and TRBJ2-1; 7 bases are shared with TRBD2. The CDR3 contains 15 residues. Per germline, CDR1 NNHDY and CDR2 SYVADS. After removal of 1 base from V and 3 bases from J, the junction contained 4 bases not matched to a gene. The CDR3 region is CASSDQDWLYAEQFF. The sequenced CDR3 bases are TGTGCCAGCAGTGATCAGGACTGGCTCTATGCT.

This clone was seen a few times. The genes and germline here are from mouse. The read halts 4 residues ahead of the CDR3 end, with the missing end drawn from the germline J gene. The V and J genes are TRBV13-3 and TRBJ2-1; 10 bases agree with TRBD2. The V gene's germline CDR1 is NNHDY and CDR2 SYVADS. V dropped 1 base and J dropped 3; count of bases not matched to a gene: 4. CDR3 length: 16 residues. The sequenced CDR3 bases are TGTGCCAGCAGTGATTCTGGGACTGGGGTCTATGCT. This gives the protein CASSDSGTGVYA. The complete CDR3 reads CASSDSGTGVYAEQFF.

This clone showed up just a few times. The germline and genes are mouse ones. The CDR3 goes on 4 residues after the read ends, and that part is filled in from the germline J gene. Other nucleotide sequences from this sample produce the same CDR3. V usage is TRBV19 and J usage is TRBJ2-7; TRBD1 matches at 9 bases. The germline V gene has CDR1 FNHDT and CDR2 SITEND (reference sequence). The length of the CDR3 is 14 residues. The CDR3 bases that were read are TGTGCCAGCAGTATAAACAGGGGGCCTTAT. Translated, it gives CASSINRGPY. The whole CDR3 reads CASSINRGPYEQYF.

This clone showed up just a few times. Gene and germline names: mouse. The read falls 4 residues short of the CDR3 end, and the missing part is taken from the germline J gene. This chain connects TRBV31 to TRBJ2-4, with D possibly being TRBD1 (5 bases). Germline V gives CDR1 GKSSPN, CDR2 SITVG. This CDR3 spans 14 amino acids. V lost 0 bases and J 0 bases, leaving 7 bases between the germline ends. The CDR3 loop reads CAWSLDSSQNTLYF. The sequenced part of the CDR3 DNA is TGTGCCTGGAGTCTCGACAGTAGTCAAAAC.

Concerning this clone itself: Any gene name here is a mouse gene name. The read finishes 4 residues shy of the CDR3 end, and the germline J gene is used to complete it. The chain carries TRBV13-1 and TRBJ2-1; D possibly corresponds to TRBD1 (6 bases). The CDR3 spans 13 residues. Germline assignment: CDR1 NSHNY and CDR2 SYGAGN. Trimming left V 1 base short and J 6 bases short, with 8 bases between. CDR3 bases read: TGTGCCAGCAGTGATAGGGGGTTTGCT. Protein: CASSDRGFA. In full, the CDR3 is CASSDRGFAEQFF.

This clone showed up just a few times. Any gene name here is a mouse gene name. The sequenced fragment ends 4 residues before the CDR3 boundary, so the rest is inferred from the germline J gene. The chain links TRBV1 to TRBJ2-3, with 9 bases that match TRBD1. CDR3 length: 17 residues. V lost 0 bases to trimming and J lost 2 bases; unmatched junction nucleotides: 6. Germline V lookup: CDR1 NSQYPW, CDR2 LRSPGD (reference sequence). The sequenced part of the CDR3 DNA is TGCACCTGCAGTGCAGATCCGGGGACAGGGTTTGCAGAA. Translated: CTCSADPGTGFAE. The entire CDR3 protein reads CTCSADPGTGFAETLYF.

Points on this clone: The gene symbols are mouse symbols. From the germline J gene comes the end of the CDR3, since the read stops 4 residues before it. The J gene is TRBJ2-5, the V gene TRBV1; D gene unclear. V shed 0 bases and J shed 3 bases, with 7 bases lying between them. Germline V CDR1 and CDR2: NSQYPW, LRSPGD (reference sequence). The length of the CDR3 is 14 residues. CDR3 region: CTCSADNGQDTQYF. CDR3 DNA, as far as it was read: TGCACCTGCAGTGCAGATAATGGGCAAGAC.

Note on this clone: A read error may explain this, as a much larger clone is one base away. Mouse gene names and germline throughout. Sequencing ends 4 residues short of the CDR3 end; the germline J gene provides the rest. V gene TRBV19 combines with J gene TRBJ2-3, with 9 nucleotides matching TRBD1. V lost 5 bases, J lost 1 base, and 2 bases stayed unmatched. Germline-derived CDR1 and CDR2 are FNHDT and SITEND (reference sequence). This CDR3 contains 14 residues. The CDR3 is CASSRDRGAETLYF. CDR3 DNA (partial): TGTGCCAGCAGCCGGGACAGGGGTGCAGAA.